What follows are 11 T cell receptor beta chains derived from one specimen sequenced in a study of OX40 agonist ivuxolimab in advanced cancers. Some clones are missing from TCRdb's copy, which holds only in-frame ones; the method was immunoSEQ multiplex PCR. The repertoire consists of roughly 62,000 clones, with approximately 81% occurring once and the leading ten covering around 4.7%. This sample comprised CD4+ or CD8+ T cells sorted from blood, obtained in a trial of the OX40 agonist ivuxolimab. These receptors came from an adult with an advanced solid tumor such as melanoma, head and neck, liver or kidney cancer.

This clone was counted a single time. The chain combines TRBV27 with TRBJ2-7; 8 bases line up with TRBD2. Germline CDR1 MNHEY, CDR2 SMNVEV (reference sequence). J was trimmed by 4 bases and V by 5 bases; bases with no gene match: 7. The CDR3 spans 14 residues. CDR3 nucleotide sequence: TGTGCCAGCAGTCTCAGCGGGAGTGGTTACGAGCAGTACTTC. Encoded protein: CASSLSGSGYEQYF.

The CDR3 spells CASRLGTGDTQYF. DNA for the CDR3: TGTGCCAGCCGACTCGGGACAGGGGATACGCAGTATTTT. The rearrangement links TRBV28 to TRBJ2-3, with 9 bases fitting TRBD1. The CDR3 runs 13 residues. CDR1 and CDR2 from the germline V gene are MDHEN and SYDVKM. V dropped 8 bases and J dropped 6; count of bases not matched to a gene: 6.

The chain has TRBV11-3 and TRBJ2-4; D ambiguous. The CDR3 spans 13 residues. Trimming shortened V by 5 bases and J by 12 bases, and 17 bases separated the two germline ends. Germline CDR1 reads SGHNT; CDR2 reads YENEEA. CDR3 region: CASSPPGLVTQYF. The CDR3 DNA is TGTGCCAGCAGCCCTCCTGGCCTAGTAACTCAGTACTTC.

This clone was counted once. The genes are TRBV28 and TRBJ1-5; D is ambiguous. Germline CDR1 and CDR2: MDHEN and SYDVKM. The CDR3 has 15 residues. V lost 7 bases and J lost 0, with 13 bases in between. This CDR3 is CASNTGGSSNQPQHF. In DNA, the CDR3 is TGTGCCAGCAATACGGGCGGAAGTAGCAATCAGCCCCAGCATTTT.

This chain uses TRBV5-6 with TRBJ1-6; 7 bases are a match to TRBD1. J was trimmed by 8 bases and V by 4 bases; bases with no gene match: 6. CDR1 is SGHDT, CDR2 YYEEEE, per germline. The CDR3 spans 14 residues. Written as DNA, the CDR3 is TGTGCCAGCAGCCGGACAGGTTTAGATTCACCCCTCCACTTT. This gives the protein CASSRTGLDSPLHF.

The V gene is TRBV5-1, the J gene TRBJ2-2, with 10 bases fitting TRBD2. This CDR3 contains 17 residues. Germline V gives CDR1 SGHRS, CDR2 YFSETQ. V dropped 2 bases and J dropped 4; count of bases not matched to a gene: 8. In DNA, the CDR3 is TGCGCCAGCAGCTTTGGCCTAGCGGGAGTAGTCACCGGGGAGCTGTTTTTT. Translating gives CASSFGLAGVVTGELFF.

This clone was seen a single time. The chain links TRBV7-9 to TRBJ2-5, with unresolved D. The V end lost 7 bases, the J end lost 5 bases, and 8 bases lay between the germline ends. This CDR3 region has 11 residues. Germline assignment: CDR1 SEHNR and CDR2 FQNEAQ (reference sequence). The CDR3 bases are TGTGCCAGCACCCAATACGAGACCCAGTACTTC. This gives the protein CASTQYETQYF.

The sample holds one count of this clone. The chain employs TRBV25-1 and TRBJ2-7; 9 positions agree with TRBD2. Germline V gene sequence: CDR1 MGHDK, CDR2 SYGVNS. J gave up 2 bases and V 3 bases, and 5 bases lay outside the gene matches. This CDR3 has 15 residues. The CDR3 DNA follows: TGTGCCAGCAGTGATCGACTAGCGGTTACCTACGAGCAGTACTTC. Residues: CASSDRLAVTYEQYF.

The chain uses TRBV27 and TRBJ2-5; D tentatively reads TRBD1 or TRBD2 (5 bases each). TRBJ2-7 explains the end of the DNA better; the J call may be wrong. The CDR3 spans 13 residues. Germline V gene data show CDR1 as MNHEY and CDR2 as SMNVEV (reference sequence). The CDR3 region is CASSSWGSYEQYF. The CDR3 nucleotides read TGTGCCAGCAGTTCTTGGGGGTCCTACGAGCAGTACTTC.

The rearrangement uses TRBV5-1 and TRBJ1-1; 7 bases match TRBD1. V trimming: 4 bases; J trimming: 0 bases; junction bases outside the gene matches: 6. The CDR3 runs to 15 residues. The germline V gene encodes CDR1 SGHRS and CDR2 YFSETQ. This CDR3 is CASSTGQAMNTEAFF. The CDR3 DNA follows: TGCGCCAGCAGCACTGGACAGGCCATGAACACTGAAGCTTTCTTT.

CDR3: CASSVGDFGWNTEAFF. The CDR3 DNA reads as TGTGCCAGCAGCGTTGGGGACTTTGGTTGGAACACTGAAGCTTTCTTT. The chain uses TRBV9 and TRBJ1-1; weak D call: TRBD1 (5 bases). Per the germline V gene, CDR1 is SGDLS and CDR2 is YYNGEE. Trimming took off 2 bases at V and 1 base at J, with 15 bases between the two ends. This CDR3 region has 16 residues.